This TCR beta chain was identified during a study of response to subunit inactivated influenza vaccine. Study-wide points: The authors suggested that every seasonal influenza vaccination recruits few new T cells.

Trimming took 7 bases from V and 5 from J, leaving 13 bases between them. CDR3 length equals 12 residues. CDR1 SGHRS and CDR2 YFSETQ come from the germline V gene. TCRdb passed the RT-PCR reads through MiXCR, listing each CDR3 protein once. The data contain 700,000 to 900,000 distinct CDR3 sequences, 21% of them singletons. On this clonotype itself: Its antigen is still unknown.

The sample was PBMCs from blood, taken roughly 5 days after vaccination. J is TRBJ2-7 and V is TRBV5-1, with D perhaps TRBD1 or TRBD2 (5 bases each). The source of this sequence is a man in his fifties who received an inactivated influenza vaccine. The CDR3 region is CASQGSGNEQYF. CDR3 nucleotide sequence: TGCGCCAGCCAGGGTTCCGGGAACGAGCAGTACTTC.